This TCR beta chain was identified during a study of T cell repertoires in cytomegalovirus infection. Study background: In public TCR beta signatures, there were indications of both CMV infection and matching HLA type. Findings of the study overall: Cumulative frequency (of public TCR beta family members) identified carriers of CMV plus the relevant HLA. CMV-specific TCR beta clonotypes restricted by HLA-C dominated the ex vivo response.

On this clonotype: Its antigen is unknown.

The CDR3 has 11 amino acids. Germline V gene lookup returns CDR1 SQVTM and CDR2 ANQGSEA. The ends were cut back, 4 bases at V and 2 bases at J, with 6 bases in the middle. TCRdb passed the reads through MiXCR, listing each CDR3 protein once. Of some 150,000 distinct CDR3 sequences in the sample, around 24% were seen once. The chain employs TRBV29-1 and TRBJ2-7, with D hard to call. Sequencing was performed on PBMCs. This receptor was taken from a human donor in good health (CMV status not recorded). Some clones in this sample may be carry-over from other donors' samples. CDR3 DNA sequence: TGCAGCGTTGGGGCAGCCTACGAGCAGTACTTC. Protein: CSVGAAYEQYF.